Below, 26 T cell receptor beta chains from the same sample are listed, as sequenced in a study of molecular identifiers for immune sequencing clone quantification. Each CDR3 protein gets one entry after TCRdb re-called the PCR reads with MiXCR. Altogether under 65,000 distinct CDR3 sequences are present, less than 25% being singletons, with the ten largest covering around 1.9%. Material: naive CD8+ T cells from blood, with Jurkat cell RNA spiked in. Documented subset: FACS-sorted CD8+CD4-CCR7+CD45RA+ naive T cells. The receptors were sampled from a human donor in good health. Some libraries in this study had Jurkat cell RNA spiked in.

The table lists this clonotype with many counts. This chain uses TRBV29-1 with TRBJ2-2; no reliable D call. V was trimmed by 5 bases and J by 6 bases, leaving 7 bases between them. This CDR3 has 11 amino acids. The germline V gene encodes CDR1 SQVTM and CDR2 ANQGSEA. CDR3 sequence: CSVSISGELFF. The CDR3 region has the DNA TGCAGCGTTTCTATCTCCGGGGAGCTGTTTTTT.

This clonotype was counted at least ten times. The CDR3 DNA reads as TGTGCCAGCCTGGGAGGAAGCCAAGAGACCCAGTACTTC. Its protein is CASLGGSQETQYF. The chain is built from TRBV12-3 or TRBV12-4 and TRBJ2-5; D might be TRBD2 (6 bases). The CDR3 runs to 13 residues. The V and J ends lost 8 bases and 1 base respectively, with 11 bases between them.

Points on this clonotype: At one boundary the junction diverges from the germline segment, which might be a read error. CDR3 nucleotide sequence: TGTGCCGGTAGTACTGGACAGCGCTCTTACAATGAGCAGTTCTTC. This codes for CAGSTGQRSYNEQFF. The chain carries TRBV19 and TRBJ2-1; the D gene is possibly TRBD1 (6 bases). Germline loops: CDR1 LNHDA, CDR2 SQIVND (reference sequence). The CDR3 runs to 15 residues. The variable domain in full, completed from reference TRBV19 and TRBJ2-1, reads DGGITQSPKYLFRKEGQNVTLSCEQNLNHDAMYWYRQDPGQGLRLIYYSQIVNDFQKGDIAEGYSVSREKKESFPLTVTSAQKNPTAFYLCAGSTGQRSYNEQFFGPGTRLTVL.

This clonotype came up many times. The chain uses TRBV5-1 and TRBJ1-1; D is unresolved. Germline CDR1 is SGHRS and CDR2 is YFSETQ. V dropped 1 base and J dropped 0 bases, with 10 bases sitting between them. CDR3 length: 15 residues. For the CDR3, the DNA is TGCGCCAGCAGCTTGAATCTCTATATGAACACTGAAGCTTTCTTT. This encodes CASSLNLYMNTEAFF.

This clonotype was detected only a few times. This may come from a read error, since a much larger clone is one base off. CDR3 sequence: CAWSVRCPGAGDTQYF. Written as DNA, the CDR3 is TGTGCCTGGAGTGTACGGTGTCCGGGGGCGGGAGATACGCAGTATTTT. V and J are TRBV30 and TRBJ2-3; TRBD1 or TRBD2 may be the D gene (6 bases each). The ends were cut back, 0 bases at V and 5 bases at J, with 18 bases in the middle. The CDR3 has 16 amino acids. Per the germline V gene, CDR1 is GTSNPN and CDR2 is SVGIG (reference sequence).

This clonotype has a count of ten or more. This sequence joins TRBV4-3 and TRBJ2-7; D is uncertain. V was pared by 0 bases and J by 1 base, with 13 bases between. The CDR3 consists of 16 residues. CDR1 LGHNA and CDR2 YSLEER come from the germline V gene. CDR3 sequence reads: CASSQDQSFLSYEQYF. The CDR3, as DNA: TGCGCCAGCAGCCAAGATCAATCCTTCTTATCCTACGAGCAGTACTTC.

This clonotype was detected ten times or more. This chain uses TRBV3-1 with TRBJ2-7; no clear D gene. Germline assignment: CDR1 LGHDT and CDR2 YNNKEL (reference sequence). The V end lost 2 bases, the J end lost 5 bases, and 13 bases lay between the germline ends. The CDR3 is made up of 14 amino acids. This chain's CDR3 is CASSQRSTHHEQYF. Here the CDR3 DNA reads TGTGCCAGCAGCCAAAGATCCACACACCACGAGCAGTACTTC.

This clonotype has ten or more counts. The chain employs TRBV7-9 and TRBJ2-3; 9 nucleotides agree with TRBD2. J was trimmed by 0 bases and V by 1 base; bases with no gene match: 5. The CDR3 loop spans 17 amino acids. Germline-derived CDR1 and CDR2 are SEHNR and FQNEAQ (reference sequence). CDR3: CASSLVVTSGSTDTQYF. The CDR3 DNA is TGTGCCAGCAGCTTAGTTGTGACTAGCGGCAGCACAGATACGCAGTATTTT.

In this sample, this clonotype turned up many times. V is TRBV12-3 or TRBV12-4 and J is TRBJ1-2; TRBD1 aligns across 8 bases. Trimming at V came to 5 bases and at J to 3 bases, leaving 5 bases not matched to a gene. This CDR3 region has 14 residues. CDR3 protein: CASSPGTGDYGYTF. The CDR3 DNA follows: TGTGCCAGCAGTCCCGGGACAGGAGACTATGGCTACACCTTC.

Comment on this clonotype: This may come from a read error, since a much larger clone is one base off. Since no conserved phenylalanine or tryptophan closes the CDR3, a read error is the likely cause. CDR3 in DNA: TGTGCCAGCAGCTCAGGGGGACTTAGGGGCTACGAGCAGTACCTC. Translated, it gives CASSSGGLRGYEQYL. The V and J genes are TRBV27 and TRBJ2-7, with D possibly being TRBD1 (7 bases). The CDR3 totals 15 residues. CDR1 and CDR2 (germline): MNHEY, SMNVEV (reference sequence). The germline V and J ends were trimmed by 6 bases and 3 bases, with 18 bases remaining between them.

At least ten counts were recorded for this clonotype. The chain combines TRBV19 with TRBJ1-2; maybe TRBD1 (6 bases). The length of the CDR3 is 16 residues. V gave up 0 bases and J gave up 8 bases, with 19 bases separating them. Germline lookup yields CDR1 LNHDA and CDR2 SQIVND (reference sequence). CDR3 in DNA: TGTGCCAGTAGTATAGAGCCGACAGGAGCGGTAAGCGGCTACACCTTC. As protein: CASSIEPTGAVSGYTF.

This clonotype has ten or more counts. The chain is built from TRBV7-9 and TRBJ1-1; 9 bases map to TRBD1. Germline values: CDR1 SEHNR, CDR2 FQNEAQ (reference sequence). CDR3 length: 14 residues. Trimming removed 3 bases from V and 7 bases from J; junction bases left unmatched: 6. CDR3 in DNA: TGTGCCAGCAGCTTGGGACAGGGATACGTTGAAGCTTTCTTT. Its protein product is CASSLGQGYVEAFF.

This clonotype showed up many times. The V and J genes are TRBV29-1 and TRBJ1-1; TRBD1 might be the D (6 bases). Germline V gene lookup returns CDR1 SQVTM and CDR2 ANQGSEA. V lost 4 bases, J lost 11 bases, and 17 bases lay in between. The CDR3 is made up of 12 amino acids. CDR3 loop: CSVAQGSSYAFF. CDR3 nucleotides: TGCAGCGTTGCACAGGGTTCGTCTTATGCTTTCTTT.

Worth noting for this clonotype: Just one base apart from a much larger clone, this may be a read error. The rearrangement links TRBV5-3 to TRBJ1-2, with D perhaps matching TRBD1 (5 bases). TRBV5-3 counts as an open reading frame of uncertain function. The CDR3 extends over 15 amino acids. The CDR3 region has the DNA TGTGCCAGCAGCTCCCGGGACTCCCAGATGCGGGGCTACGCCTTC. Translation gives CASSSRDSQMRGYAF.

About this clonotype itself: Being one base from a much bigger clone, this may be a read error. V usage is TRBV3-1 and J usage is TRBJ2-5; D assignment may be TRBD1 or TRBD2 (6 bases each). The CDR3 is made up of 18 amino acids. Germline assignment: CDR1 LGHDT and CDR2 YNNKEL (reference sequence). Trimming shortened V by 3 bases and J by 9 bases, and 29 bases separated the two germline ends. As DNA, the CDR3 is TGTGCCAGCAGCCAGATCGACCATCCCAAGCCGGGGGCGGAGCCCCAGTACTTC. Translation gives CASSQIDHPKPGAEPQYF.

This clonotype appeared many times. The CDR3 loop is CASSFGTRGGTEAFF. DNA of the CDR3: TGTGCCAGCAGTTTCGGGACCAGGGGGGGCACTGAAGCTTTCTTT. This sequence joins TRBV12-3 or TRBV12-4 and TRBJ1-1, with 7 nucleotides matching TRBD1. Losses at the gene ends were 3 bases for V and 4 bases for J; bases not matched to a gene: 8. The CDR3 extends over 15 amino acids.

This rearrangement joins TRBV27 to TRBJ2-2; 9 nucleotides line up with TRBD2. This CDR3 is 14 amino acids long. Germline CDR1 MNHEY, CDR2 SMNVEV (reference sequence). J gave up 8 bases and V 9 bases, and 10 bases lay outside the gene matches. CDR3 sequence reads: CASVAGVGLGELFF. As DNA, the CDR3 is TGTGCCAGTGTAGCGGGAGTAGGTTTGGGGGAGCTGTTTTTT.

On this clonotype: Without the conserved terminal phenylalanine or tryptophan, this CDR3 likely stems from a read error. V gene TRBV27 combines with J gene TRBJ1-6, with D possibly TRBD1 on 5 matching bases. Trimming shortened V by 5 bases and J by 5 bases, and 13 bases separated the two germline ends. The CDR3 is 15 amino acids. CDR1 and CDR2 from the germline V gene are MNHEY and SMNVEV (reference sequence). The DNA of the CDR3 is TGTGCCAGCAGTCTAAAGACAGCCAATAATTCACCCCTCCACCTT. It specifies CASSLKTANNSPLHL.

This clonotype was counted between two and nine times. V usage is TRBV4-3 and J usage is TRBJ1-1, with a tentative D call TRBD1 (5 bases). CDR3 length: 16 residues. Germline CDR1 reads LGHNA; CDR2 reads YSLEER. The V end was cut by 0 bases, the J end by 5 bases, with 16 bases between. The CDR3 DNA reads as TGCGCCAGCAGCCAAGACGCGGTGACAGTCAGGACTGAAGCTTTCTTT. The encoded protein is CASSQDAVTVRTEAFF.

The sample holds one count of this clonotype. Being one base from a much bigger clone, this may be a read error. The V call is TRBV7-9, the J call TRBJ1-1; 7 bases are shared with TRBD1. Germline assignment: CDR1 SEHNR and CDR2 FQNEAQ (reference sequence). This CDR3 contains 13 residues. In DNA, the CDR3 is TGTGCCAGCAGCTTAGCCGGGACAGAGCAAGCTCTCTTT. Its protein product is CASSLAGTEQALF. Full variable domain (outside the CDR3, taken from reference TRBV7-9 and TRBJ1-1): DTGVSQNPRHKITKRGQNVTFRCDPISEHNRLYWYRQTLGQGPEFLTYFQNEAQLEKSRLLSDRFSAERPKGSFSTLEIQRTEQGDSAMYLCASSLAGTEQALFGQGTRLTVV.

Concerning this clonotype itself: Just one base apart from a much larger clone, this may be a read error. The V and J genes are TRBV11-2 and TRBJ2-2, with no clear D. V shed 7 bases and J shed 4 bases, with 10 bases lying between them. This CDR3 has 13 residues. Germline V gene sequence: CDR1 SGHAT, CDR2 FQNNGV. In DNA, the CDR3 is TGTGCCAGCACCTGGCGAGGCACCGGGGAGCTGTTTTTT. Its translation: CASTWRGTGELFF.

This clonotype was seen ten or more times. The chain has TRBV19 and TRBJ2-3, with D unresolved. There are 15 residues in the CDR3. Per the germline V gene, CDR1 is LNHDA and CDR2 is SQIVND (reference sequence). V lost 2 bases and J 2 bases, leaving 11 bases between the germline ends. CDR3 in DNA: TGTGCCAGTAGTATAATCGGCCTACCCACAGATACGCAGTATTTT. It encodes CASSIIGLPTDTQYF.

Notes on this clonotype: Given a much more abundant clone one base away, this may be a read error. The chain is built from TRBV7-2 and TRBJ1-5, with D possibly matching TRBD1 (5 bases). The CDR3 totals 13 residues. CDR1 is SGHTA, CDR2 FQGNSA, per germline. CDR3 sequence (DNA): TGTGACAGCAGCTCGGACAACAATCAGCCCCAGCATTTT. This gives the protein CDSSSDNNQPQHF.

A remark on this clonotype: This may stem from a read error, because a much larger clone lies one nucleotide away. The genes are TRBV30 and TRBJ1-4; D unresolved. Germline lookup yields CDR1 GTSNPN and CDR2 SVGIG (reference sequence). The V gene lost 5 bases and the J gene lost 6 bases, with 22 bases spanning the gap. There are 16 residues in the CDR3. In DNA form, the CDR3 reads TGTGCCTGGTGTCCTGTTAGTCTGGGCCCGGATGAAAAACTGTTTTTT. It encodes CAWCPVSLGPDEKLFF.

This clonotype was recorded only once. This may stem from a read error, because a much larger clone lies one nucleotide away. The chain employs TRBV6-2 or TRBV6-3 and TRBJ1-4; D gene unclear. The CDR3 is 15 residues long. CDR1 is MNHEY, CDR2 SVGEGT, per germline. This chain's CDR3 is CASSERLMGNEKLVF. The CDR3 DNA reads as TGTGCCAGCAGTGAACGACTAATGGGAAATGAAAAACTGGTTTTT.

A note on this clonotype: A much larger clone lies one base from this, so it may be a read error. CDR3 in amino acids: CASIAFSEQIGTDTQYF. The CDR3 coding sequence is TGTGCCAGTATCGCATTTTCGGAACAGATAGGCACAGATACGCAGTATTTT. V gene TRBV19 combines with J gene TRBJ2-3; D uncertain. The germline CDR1 and CDR2 sequences are LNHDA and SQIVND (reference sequence). V was clipped by 7 bases and J by 1 base, with 21 bases between them. CDR3 length equals 17 residues.